The clone carrying this T cell receptor beta chain came up a few times. What it recognizes is unknown. Deletions cut 5 bases from V and 0 bases from J, with 11 bases between. The CDR3 spans 16 residues. Germline V lookup: CDR1 SGHVS, CDR2 FNYEAQ. This sample stems from a study of OX40 agonist ivuxolimab in advanced cancers. Overall study: Eligibility admitted prior anti-PD-1, anti-PD-L1 or anti-CTLA-4 therapy; 30% to 40% had some.

General study results and limits: Low normalized T-cell clonal expansion was also seen in some nonresponders.

Some clones are missing from TCRdb's copy, which holds only in-frame ones; the method was immunoSEQ multiplex PCR. In the table there are 60,000 to 75,000 clones, approximately 81% of which are singletons. The receptor comes from an adult with an advanced solid tumor such as melanoma, head and neck, liver or kidney cancer. V usage is TRBV7-6 and J usage is TRBJ1-6, with a tentative D call TRBD1 (6 bases). The sequenced sample was CD4+ or CD8+ T cells sorted from blood, obtained in a trial of the OX40 agonist ivuxolimab. CDR3 loop: CASSPDSSSYNSPLHF. In DNA form, the CDR3 reads TGTGCCAGCAGCCCGGACAGCAGCTCCTATAATTCACCCCTCCACTTT. Filled out from reference TRBV7-6 and TRBJ1-6, the complete variable domain reads GAGVSQSPRYKVTKRGQDVALRCDPISGHVSLYWYRQALGQGPEFLTYFNYEAQQDKSGLPNDRFSAERPEGSISTLTIQRTEQRDSAMYRCASSPDSSSYNSPLHFGNGTRLTVT.